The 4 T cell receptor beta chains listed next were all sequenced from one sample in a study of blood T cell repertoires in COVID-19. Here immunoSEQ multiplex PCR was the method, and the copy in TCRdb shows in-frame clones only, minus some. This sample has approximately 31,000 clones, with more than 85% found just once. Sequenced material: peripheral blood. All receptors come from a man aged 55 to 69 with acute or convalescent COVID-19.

This CDR3 is CASSFGTSGSDEQFF. CDR3 nucleotide sequence: TGTGCCAGCAGCTTCGGGACTAGCGGGAGCGATGAGCAGTTCTTC. The genes are TRBV7-9 and TRBJ2-1; 14 bases line up with TRBD2. Germline CDR1 is SEHNR and CDR2 is FQNEAQ (reference sequence). V trimming: 3 bases; J trimming: 8 bases; junction bases outside the gene matches: 3. CDR3 length: 15 amino acids.

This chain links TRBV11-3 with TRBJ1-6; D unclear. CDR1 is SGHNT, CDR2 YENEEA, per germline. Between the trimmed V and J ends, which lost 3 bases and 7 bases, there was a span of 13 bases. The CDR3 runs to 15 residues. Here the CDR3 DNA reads TGTGCCAGCAGCTTTCGGCGGGGTGGGAATTCACCCCTCCACTTT. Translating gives CASSFRRGGNSPLHF.

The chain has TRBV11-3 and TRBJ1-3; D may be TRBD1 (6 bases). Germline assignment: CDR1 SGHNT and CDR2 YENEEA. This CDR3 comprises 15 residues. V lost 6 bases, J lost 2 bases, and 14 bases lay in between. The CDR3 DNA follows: TGTGCCAGCAGTCGGAATACAGGGCCTGGAAACACCATATATTTT. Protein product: CASSRNTGPGNTIYF.

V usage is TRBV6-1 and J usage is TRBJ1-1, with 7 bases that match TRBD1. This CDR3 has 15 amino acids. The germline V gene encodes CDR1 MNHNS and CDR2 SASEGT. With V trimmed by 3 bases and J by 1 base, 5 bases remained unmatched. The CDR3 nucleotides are TGTGCCAGCAGTGATTCCGGGACAGAGAACACTGAAGCTTTCTTT. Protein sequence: CASSDSGTENTEAFF.